These 27 T cell receptor beta chains share one sample of origin, sequenced in a study of monozygotic twins with inflammatory bowel disease. Using the 5' RACE reads, TCRdb records one entry per CDR3 protein without DNA. The sample has around 220,000 distinct CDR3 sequences; the top ten hold roughly 7.5%. Specimen: blood. The receptors were gathered from a human donor with ulcerative colitis or Crohn's disease, or a healthy co-twin of an affected twin (not recorded which).

The chain combines TRBV12-3 or TRBV12-4 with TRBJ2-1; the TRBD1 assignment by TCRdb is unverifiable without DNA. The CDR3 totals 15 residues. This CDR3 reads CASSPSGGPGNEQFF.

The V call is TRBV4-1, the J call TRBJ1-1; TCRdb gives TRBD1 as the D gene, but with no DNA this cannot be confirmed. CDR3 size: 13 residues. CDR1 and CDR2 from the germline V gene are MGHRA and YSYEKL. CDR3 sequence reads: CASSPSGQSEAFF.

The chain combines TRBV25-1 with TRBJ1-2; TCRdb lists TRBD1, though no DNA is available to test this call. Germline V lookup: CDR1 MGHDK, CDR2 SYGVNS. This CDR3 spans 14 amino acids. CDR3 residues: CASSEPSGYYGYTF.

The rearrangement links TRBV6-5 to TRBJ2-6. CDR3 length: 16 amino acids. CDR1 MNHEY and CDR2 SVGAGI come from the germline V gene. CDR3 amino acids: CASSYSMGFGANVLTF.

CDR3: CASSYLGRNTEAFF. The V and J genes are TRBV6-2 or TRBV6-3 and TRBJ1-1. Looked up from germline, CDR1 is MNHEY and CDR2 is SVGEGT. This CDR3 region has 14 residues.

This chain connects TRBV5-1 to TRBJ2-2. Germline loops: CDR1 SGHRS, CDR2 YFSETQ. The CDR3 is 15 residues long. CDR3 protein: CASSLAQAPTGELFF.

This chain links TRBV12-3 or TRBV12-4 with TRBJ1-5; TCRdb proposes TRBD1, but this gene call is untestable without DNA. The CDR3 runs to 12 residues. The CDR3 loop reads CASSFGGQPQHF.

The V call is TRBV5-4, the J call TRBJ1-5. Germline V CDR1 and CDR2: SGHNT, YYREEE (reference sequence). The CDR3 sequence is 15 residues long. The CDR3 is CASSLGGTTPQPQHF.

The chain joins TRBV29-1 to TRBJ2-1. The germline gives CDR1 SQVTM, CDR2 ANQGSEA. The CDR3 length is 13 residues. This CDR3 reads CSVVRESYNEQFF.

CDR3 region: CASSLAATTYEQYF. The chain couples TRBV18 to TRBJ2-7. The CDR3 consists of 14 residues. The V gene's germline CDR1 is KGHSH and CDR2 LQKENI. Looking up the rest from reference TRBV18 and TRBJ2-7 gives the full variable domain: NAGVMQNPRHLVRRRGQEARLRCSPMKGHSHVYWYRQLPEEGLKFMVYLQKENIIDESGMPKERFSAEFPKEGPSILRIQQVVRGDSAAYFCASSLAATTYEQYFGPGTRLTVT.

This chain links TRBV20-1 with TRBJ1-6; TCRdb returns TRBD1, unconfirmable since there is no DNA. Germline CDR1 reads DFQATT; CDR2 reads SNEGSKA (reference sequence). The CDR3 spans 14 residues. Here the CDR3 reads CSARPFQGNSPLHF.

The V and J genes are TRBV30 and TRBJ2-3; TCRdb's D gene call, TRBD1, goes unchecked for lack of DNA. The CDR3 contains 15 residues. Germline loops: CDR1 GTSNPN, CDR2 SVGIG (reference sequence). CDR3 residues: CAWSVGGGRADTQYF.

The chain joins TRBV7-2 to TRBJ1-4; TCRdb proposes TRBD1, but this gene call is untestable without DNA. This CDR3 is 12 amino acids long. The germline V gene has CDR1 SGHTA and CDR2 FQGNSA. CDR3 region: CASSPQGEKLFF.

The genes are TRBV11-2 and TRBJ1-3. There are 13 residues in the CDR3. The V gene's germline CDR1 is SGHAT and CDR2 FQNNGV. The CDR3: CASSSVGGNTIYF.

The J gene is TRBJ2-7, the V gene TRBV10-2; the TCRdb D gene call, TRBD1, has no DNA to confirm it. The germline gives CDR1 WSHSY, CDR2 SAAADI. This CDR3 has 12 amino acids. CDR3 amino acids: CASSHRDYEQYF.

The V call is TRBV5-1, the J call TRBJ1-6; checking the TCRdb D call of TRBD1 is not possible without DNA. CDR3 length: 15 residues. Germline values: CDR1 SGHRS, CDR2 YFSETQ. This CDR3 reads CASSLRGDRDSPLHF.

The chain has TRBV5-4 and TRBJ2-7; TCRdb indicates TRBD2, and absent DNA this call remains unverified. The CDR3 sequence is 15 residues long. Germline-derived CDR1 and CDR2 are SGHNT and YYREEE (reference sequence). The CDR3 spells CASSPTSGGWEEQYF.

J is TRBJ1-1 and V is TRBV28; as DNA is missing, the TRBD1 call by TCRdb cannot be tested. Germline CDR1 reads MDHEN; CDR2 reads SYDVKM. The CDR3 runs to 14 residues. CDR3 region: CASGGGLQNTEAFF.

This chain links TRBV7-2 with TRBJ1-1; TCRdb's D call of TRBD1 is untestable without DNA. The germline gives CDR1 SGHTA, CDR2 FQGNSA. CDR3 length equals 15 residues. The CDR3 protein is CASSLTGGGSTEAFF. Drawing the rest from reference TRBV7-2 and TRBJ1-1, the complete variable domain is GAGVSQSPSNKVTEKGKDVELRCDPISGHTALYWYRQSLGQGLEFLIYFQGNSAPDKSGLPSDRFSAERTGGSVSTLTIQRTQQEDSAVYLCASSLTGGGSTEAFFGQGTRLTVV.

The chain couples TRBV2 to TRBJ2-2; TCRdb returns TRBD1, unconfirmable since there is no DNA. The CDR3 has 13 residues. CDR1 SNHLY and CDR2 FYNNEI come from the germline V gene. This CDR3 is CASGTGNTGELFF.

V usage is TRBV7-2 and J usage is TRBJ2-7; the D gene TCRdb calls, TRBD1, cannot be checked with no DNA. Germline assignment: CDR1 SGHTA and CDR2 FQGNSA. The CDR3 sequence is 17 residues long. The CDR3 sequence: CASSLNFGGLSSYEQYF.

The rearrangement links TRBV12-3 or TRBV12-4 to TRBJ2-1. The CDR3 sequence is 14 residues long. The CDR3 sequence is CASSLRTVYNEQFF.

This chain uses TRBV11-2 with TRBJ2-3; the D call from TCRdb, TRBD2, cannot be confirmed without DNA. The CDR3 has 14 residues. The germline gives CDR1 SGHAT, CDR2 FQNNGV. The CDR3 sequence is CASGLAGGPDTQYF.

This rearrangement joins TRBV7-2 to TRBJ2-5; TCRdb returns TRBD2, unconfirmable since there is no DNA. Germline V gene lookup returns CDR1 SGHTA and CDR2 FQGNSA. The CDR3 is 17 residues long. The CDR3: CASSLRGLAETQKTQYF.

The genes are TRBV4-3 and TRBJ2-1; lacking DNA, the TRBD2 call made by TCRdb goes unchecked. Germline CDR1 LGHNA, CDR2 YSLEER. The CDR3 is 17 residues long. CDR3 residues: CASSHLGAGGRANEQFF.

This chain uses TRBV7-2 with TRBJ2-1; TCRdb outputs TRBD2, but without DNA this stays unchecked. Germline-derived CDR1 and CDR2 are SGHTA and FQGNSA. CDR3 length: 16 amino acids. CDR3 sequence reads: CASSLVGGLTYNEQFF. Filled out from reference TRBV7-2 and TRBJ2-1, the complete variable domain reads GAGVSQSPSNKVTEKGKDVELRCDPISGHTALYWYRQSLGQGLEFLIYFQGNSAPDKSGLPSDRFSAERTGGSVSTLTIQRTQQEDSAVYLCASSLVGGLTYNEQFFGPGTRLTVL.

The genes are TRBV12-3 or TRBV12-4 and TRBJ2-5. The CDR3 runs to 16 residues. The CDR3 loop is CASSLGWLGYQETQYF.